This TCR beta chain was sequenced in a study of blood T cell repertoires in COVID-19. Looked up from germline, CDR1 is MDHEN and CDR2 is SYDVKM. V lost 5 bases and J 7 bases, leaving 17 bases between the germline ends. This CDR3 region has 15 residues. Some clones are missing from TCRdb's copy, which holds only in-frame ones; the method was immunoSEQ multiplex PCR. The top ten hold 1.5% to 2% of the sample, which has about 400,000 clones, just under 90% seen once. Enrollees, about 18 to 95 years old, lived in around 23 US areas. Each recovered donor of Cohort 3 presented with two negative PCRs, clearance, or symptom resolution.

The sample taken for sequencing was PBMCs or T cells enriched from blood (not recorded which). The clonotype comes from a woman in her 30s who had recovered from COVID-19. This chain links TRBV28 with TRBJ1-4, with D possibly TRBD1 on 6 matching bases. The CDR3 sequence: CASSRGASWGEKLFF. The CDR3 DNA reads as TGTGCCAGCAGTCGGGGGGCCTCCTGGGGTGAAAAACTGTTTTTT.